This is a list of T cell receptor beta chains from one sample in a study of shared clonotypes between healthy human individuals. Some clones are missing from TCRdb's copy, which holds only in-frame ones; the method was immunoSEQ multiplex PCR. The sample records just over 2,000,000 clones, just under 95% being singletons. The sequenced sample consisted of naive CD8+ T cells sorted from blood. The receptors were gathered from a man aged 18 to 29 in good health. Each CDR3 is given without its conserved first and last residue. The order of the fields is J gene, V gene, CDR3 protein.

TRBJ2-7 TRBV10-3 AINSAGQLDYEQY
TRBJ2-1 TRBV7-6 ASSLASGRHNEQF
TRBJ2-7 TRBV23-1 ASSQRLAAGNYEQY
TRBJ1-6 TRBV2 ASSVRVTGGNSPLH
TRBJ1-2 TRBV30 AWKGPGGGFFYGYT
TRBJ2-7 TRBV19 ASIGTGEYEQY
TRBJ2-1 TRBV9 ASSVGDRGYNEQF
TRBJ2-7 TRBV5-5 ASSLAQHSYEQY
TRBJ2-3 TRBV29-1 SVEFVTAGSTDTQY
TRBJ2-7 TRBV5-5 ASSRRDGSSYEQY
TRBJ2-7 TRBV9 ASSVLDSAYEQY
TRBJ2-3 TRBV5-3 ARSLALAATDTQY
TRBJ1-1 TRBV19 ASSIGEGRTEAF
TRBJ1-2 TRBV25-1 ASSEGDYGYT
TRBJ2-7 TRBV27 ASSSTGSYEQY
TRBJ1-1 TRBV5-4 ASSLVGVPEAF
TRBJ2-2 TRBV9 ASSVGEGTAVELF
TRBJ1-6 TRBV19 ASSIADSSYNSPLH
TRBJ1-5 TRBV5-6 ASTNQGNQPQH
TRBJ1-2 TRBV7-9 ASSATPGGGYT
TRBJ2-7 TRBV4-1 ASKLESGTGYEQY
TRBJ1-3 TRBV10-3 AISVGGSGNTIY
TRBJ1-1 TRBV29-1 SVGTEAF
TRBJ2-4 TRBV7-9 ASSSELTRIQY
TRBJ2-3 TRBV7-8 ASSPYLAGVSDTQY
TRBJ2-7 TRBV2 ASSEGSSGIYEQY
TRBJ2-5 TRBV11-2 ASSLGHQETQY
TRBJ1-6 TRBV10-2 ASTASGSPLH
TRBJ2-3 TRBV5-8 ASSLWGSDTQY
TRBJ1-2 TRBV5-4 ASSWGPGDLDGYT
TRBJ2-7 TRBV5-6 ASSSSDSYEQY
TRBJ2-1 TRBV29-1 SVNPGTSGRGEQF
TRBJ1-1 TRBV7-9 ASSFTLTEAF
TRBJ1-1 TRBV6-1 ASRNRGHTEAF
TRBJ2-7 TRBV30 ALWTAGGNEQY
TRBJ2-5 TRBV5-1 ASSLAETGVGETQY
TRBJ1-5 TRBV10-2 ASRPGTGASNQPQH
TRBJ2-1 TRBV5-4 ASRPGDFPYNEQF
TRBJ2-7 TRBV27 ASSDTGYEQY
TRBJ2-7 TRBV5-6 ASSPGTTSSEQY
TRBJ1-1 TRBV7-9 ASSFGRGRVTEAF
TRBJ2-7 TRBV6-6 ASSYAGRIYEQY
TRBJ2-5 TRBV6-5 ASRVAGGQETQY
TRBJ2-2 TRBV11-2 ASSLAPGQVTGELF
TRBJ2-7 TRBV9 ASSVEPSGGGDYEQY
TRBJ1-2 TRBV29-1 SVEEDAFYGYT
TRBJ2-7 TRBV11-2 ASSFTRTYEQY
TRBJ2-2 TRBV10-3 AISLLAEAANTGELF